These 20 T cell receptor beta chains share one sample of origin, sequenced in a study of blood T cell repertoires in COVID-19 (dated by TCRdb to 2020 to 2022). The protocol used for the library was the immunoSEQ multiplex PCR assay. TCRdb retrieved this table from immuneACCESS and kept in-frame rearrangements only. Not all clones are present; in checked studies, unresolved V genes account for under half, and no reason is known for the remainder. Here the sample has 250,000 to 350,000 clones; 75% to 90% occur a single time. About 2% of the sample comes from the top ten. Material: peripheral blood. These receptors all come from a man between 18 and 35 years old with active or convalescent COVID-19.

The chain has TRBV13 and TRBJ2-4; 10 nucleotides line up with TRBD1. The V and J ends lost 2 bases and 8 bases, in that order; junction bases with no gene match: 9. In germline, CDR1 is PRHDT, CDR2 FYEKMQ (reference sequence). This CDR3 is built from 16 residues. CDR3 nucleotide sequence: TGTGCCAGCAGCTTATCAATCGGGACAGGGGTAGACATTCAGTACTTC. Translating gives CASSLSIGTGVDIQYF.

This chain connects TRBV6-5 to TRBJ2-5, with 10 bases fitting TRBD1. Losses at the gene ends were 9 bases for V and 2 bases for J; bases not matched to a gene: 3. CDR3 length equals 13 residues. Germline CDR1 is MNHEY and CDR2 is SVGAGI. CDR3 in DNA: TGTGCCAGTAGGACAGGGGGGCAAGAGACCCAGTACTTC. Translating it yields CASRTGGQETQYF.

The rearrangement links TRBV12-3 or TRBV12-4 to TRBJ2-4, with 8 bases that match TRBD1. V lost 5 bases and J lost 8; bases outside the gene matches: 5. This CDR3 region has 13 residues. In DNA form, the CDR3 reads TGTGCCAGCAGTCCCCCGACAGGGGACATTCAGTACTTC. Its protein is CASSPPTGDIQYF.

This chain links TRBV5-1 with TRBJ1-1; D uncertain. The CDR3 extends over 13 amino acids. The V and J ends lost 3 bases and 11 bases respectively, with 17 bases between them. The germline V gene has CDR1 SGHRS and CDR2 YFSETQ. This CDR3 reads CASSSNEEGLAFF. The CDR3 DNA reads TGCGCCAGCAGCTCAAACGAGGAGGGATTGGCTTTCTTT.

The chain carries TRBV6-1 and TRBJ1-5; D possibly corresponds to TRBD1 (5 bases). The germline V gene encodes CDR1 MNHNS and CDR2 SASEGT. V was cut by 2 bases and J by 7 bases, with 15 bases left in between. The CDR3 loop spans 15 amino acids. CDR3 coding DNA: TGTGCCAGCAGTGAATATACGACAGCCGGGCAGCCCCAGCATTTT. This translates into CASSEYTTAGQPQHF.

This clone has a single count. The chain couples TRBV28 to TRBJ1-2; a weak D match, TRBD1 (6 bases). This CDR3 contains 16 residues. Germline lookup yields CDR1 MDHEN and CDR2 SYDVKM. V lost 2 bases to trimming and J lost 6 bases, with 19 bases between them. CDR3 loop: CASSLTTGKWIDGYTF. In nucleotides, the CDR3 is TGTGCCAGCAGTTTAACCACAGGGAAATGGATTGATGGCTACACCTTC.

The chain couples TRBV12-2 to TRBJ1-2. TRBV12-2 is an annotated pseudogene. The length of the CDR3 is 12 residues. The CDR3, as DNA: TGTGCAAGTCGCCCCCCTGACTATGGCTACACCTTC. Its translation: CASRPPDYGYTF.

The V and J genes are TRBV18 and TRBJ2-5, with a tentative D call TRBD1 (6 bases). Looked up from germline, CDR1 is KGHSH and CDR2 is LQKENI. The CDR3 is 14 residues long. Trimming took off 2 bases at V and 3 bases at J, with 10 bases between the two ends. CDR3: CASSPYRAKETQYF. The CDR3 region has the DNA TGTGCCAGCTCACCATACAGGGCAAAAGAGACCCAGTACTTC.

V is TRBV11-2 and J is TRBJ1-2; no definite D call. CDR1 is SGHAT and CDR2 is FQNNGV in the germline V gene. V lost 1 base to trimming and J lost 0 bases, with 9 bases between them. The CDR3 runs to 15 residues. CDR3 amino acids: CASSLVAASNYGYTF. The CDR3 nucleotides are TGTGCCAGCAGCTTAGTGGCAGCGTCTAACTATGGCTACACCTTC.

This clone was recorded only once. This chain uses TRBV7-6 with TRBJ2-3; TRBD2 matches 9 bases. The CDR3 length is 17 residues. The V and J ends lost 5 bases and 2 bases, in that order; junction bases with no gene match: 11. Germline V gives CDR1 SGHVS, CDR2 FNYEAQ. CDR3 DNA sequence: TGTGCCAGCAGCACCCGGGTAGCGGGGGCTTTCACAGATACGCAGTATTTT. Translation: CASSTRVAGAFTDTQYF. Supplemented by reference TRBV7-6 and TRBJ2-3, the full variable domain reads GAGVSQSPRYKVTKRGQDVALRCDPISGHVSLYWYRQALGQGPEFLTYFNYEAQQDKSGLPNDRFSAERPEGSISTLTIQRTEQRDSAMYRCASSTRVAGAFTDTQYFGPGTRLTVL.

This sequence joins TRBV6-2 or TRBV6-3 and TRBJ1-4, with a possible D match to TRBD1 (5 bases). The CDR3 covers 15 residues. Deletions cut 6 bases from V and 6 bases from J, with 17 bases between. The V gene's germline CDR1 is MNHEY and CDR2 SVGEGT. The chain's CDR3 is CASSRGGTQDEKLFF. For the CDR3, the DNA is TGTGCCAGCAGCCGTGGAGGGACTCAGGATGAAAAACTGTTTTTT.

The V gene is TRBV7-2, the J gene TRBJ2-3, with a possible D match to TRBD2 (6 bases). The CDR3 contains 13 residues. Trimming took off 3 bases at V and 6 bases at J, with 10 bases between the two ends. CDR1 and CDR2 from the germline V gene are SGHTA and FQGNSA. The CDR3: CASSFTGGDTQYF. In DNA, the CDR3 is TGTGCCAGCAGCTTCACTGGAGGGGATACGCAGTATTTT.

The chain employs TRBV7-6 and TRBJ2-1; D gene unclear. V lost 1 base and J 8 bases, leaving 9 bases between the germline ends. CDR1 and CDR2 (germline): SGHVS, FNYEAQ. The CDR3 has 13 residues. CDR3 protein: CASSLGLRDEQFF. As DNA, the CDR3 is TGTGCCAGCAGCTTAGGATTGCGAGATGAGCAGTTCTTC.

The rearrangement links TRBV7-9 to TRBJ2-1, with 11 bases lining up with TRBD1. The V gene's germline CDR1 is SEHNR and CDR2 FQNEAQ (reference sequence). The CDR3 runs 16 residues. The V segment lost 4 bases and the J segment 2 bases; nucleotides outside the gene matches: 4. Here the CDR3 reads CASSSQDRGPYNEQFF. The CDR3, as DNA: TGTGCCAGCAGCTCCCAGGACAGGGGGCCCTACAATGAGCAGTTCTTC.

The CDR3 bases are TGTGCCAGCAGTTTTGAGATTAGCAATCAGCCCCAGCATTTT. Translating gives CASSFEISNQPQHF. The V call is TRBV6-2 or TRBV6-3, the J call TRBJ1-5; no definite D call. Germline V gene sequence: CDR1 MNHEY, CDR2 SVGEGT. The V end was cut by 4 bases, the J end by 0 bases, with 7 bases between. This CDR3 has 14 amino acids.

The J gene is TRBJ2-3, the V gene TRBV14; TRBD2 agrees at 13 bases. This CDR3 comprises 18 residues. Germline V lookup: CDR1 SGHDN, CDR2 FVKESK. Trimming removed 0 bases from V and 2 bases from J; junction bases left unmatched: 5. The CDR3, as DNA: TGTGCCAGCAGCCAAGAATGGACTAGCGGGGGTGACACAGATACGCAGTATTTT. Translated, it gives CASSQEWTSGGDTDTQYF.

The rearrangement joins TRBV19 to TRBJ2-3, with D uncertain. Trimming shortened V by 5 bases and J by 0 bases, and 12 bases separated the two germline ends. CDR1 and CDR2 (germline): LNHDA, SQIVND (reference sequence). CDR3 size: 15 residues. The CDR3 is CASSFDWNSTDTQYF. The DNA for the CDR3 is TGTGCCAGTAGTTTTGACTGGAATAGCACAGATACGCAGTATTTT.

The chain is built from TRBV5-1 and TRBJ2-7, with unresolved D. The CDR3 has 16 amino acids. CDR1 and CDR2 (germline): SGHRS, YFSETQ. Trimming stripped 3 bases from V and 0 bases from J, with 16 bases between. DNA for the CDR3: TGCGCCAGCAGCTGGGCCGTGGGCGCCACCTCCTACGAGCAGTACTTC. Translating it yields CASSWAVGATSYEQYF. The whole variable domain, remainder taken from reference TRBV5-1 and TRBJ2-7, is KAGVTQTPRYLIKTRGQQVTLSCSPISGHRSVSWYQQTPGQGLQFLFEYFSETQRNKGNFPGRFSGRQFSNSRSEMNVSTLELGDSALYLCASSWAVGATSYEQYFGPGTRLTVT.

Written as DNA, the CDR3 is TGTGCCAGCAGCGTAGAAGGTGTCGGGTTCCAAGAGACCCAGTACTTC. This gives the protein CASSVEGVGFQETQYF. The chain joins TRBV9 to TRBJ2-5; D uncertain. Germline V gene lookup returns CDR1 SGDLS and CDR2 YYNGEE. V shed 0 bases and J shed 1 base, with 13 bases lying between them. CDR3 size: 16 residues.

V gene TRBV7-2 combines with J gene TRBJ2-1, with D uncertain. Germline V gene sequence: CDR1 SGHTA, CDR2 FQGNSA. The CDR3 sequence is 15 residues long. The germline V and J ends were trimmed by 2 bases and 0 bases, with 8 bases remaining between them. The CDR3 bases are TGTGCCAGCAGCTTATCCCCCAGCTCCTACAATGAGCAGTTCTTC. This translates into CASSLSPSSYNEQFF.